The sequence of this TCR beta chain was determined in a study of metastatic and nonmetastatic thyroid tumors. This clone is labeled medium-sized. Antigen specificity is unknown. The study, taken as a whole, reports: Reported TCR beta diversity, measured in blood and tumor, was significantly higher for malignant thyroid tumors than for benign nodules.

All patients reached thyroid surgery having received no treatment beforehand. Germline V gene lookup returns CDR1 MNHNS and CDR2 SASEGT. The length of the CDR3 is 13 residues. V was cut by 10 bases and J by 5 bases, with 12 bases left in between. In the original processing: To classify distant metastasis in papillary thyroid cancer, a model was built from CDR3 differences across clinicopathological groups. TCRdb reprocessed the PCR reads using MiXCR. These V and J calls are TCRdb output, not the study's own analysis. The sample has over 7,000 clones; roughly 14% are singletons. The specimen sequenced was blood. The receptor was derived from a female donor with papillary thyroid cancer or a benign thyroid nodule (not recorded which). Some clones in this sample may be carry-over from other donors' samples. The rearrangement links TRBV6-1 to TRBJ1-6; D may be TRBD1 (6 bases). DNA of the CDR3: TGTGCCACAGGGGAACAGAATAATTCACCCCTCCACTTT. Residues: CATGEQNNSPLHF.